The entry below gives a single T cell receptor (beta chain) sequence along with its context. The antigen is not known. Trimming pared 2 bases from V and 4 bases from J, leaving 14 bases between. From germline, CDR1 is SNHLY and CDR2 FYNNEI. The length of the CDR3 is 15 residues. These data originate in a study of siplizumab effects on memory and regulatory T cells. General study points: The average Treg-derived proportion among mappable alloreactive CD4+ clones was about 70% with siplizumab versus 25% to 30% in controls. Few alloreactive clones mapped to unstimulated subsets.

Assays captured 90,000 or so TCR templates per sample. Produced via immunoSEQ multiplex PCR; TCRdb's table is partial and in-frame only. Among about 100,000 clones listed, roughly 94% were seen once. J is TRBJ2-5 and V is TRBV2, with D unclear. The sequencing input was non-Treg CD4+ T cells sorted from blood. The source of this sequence is a human donor in good health. The CDR3 DNA reads as TGTGCCAGCAGTGAAATTATAGGAGTTGGAGAGACCCAGTACTTC. Protein sequence: CASSEIIGVGETQYF. The complete variable domain, with remaining parts taken from reference TRBV2 and TRBJ2-5, reads EPEVTQTPSHQVTQMGQEVILRCVPISNHLYFYWYRQILGQKVEFLVSFYNNEISEKSEIFDDQFSVERPDGSNFTLKIRSTKLEDSAMYFCASSEIIGVGETQYFGPGTRLLVL.